This TCR beta chain was sequenced during a study of OX40 agonist ivuxolimab in advanced cancers. About the full investigation: Ivuxolimab, which targeted the costimulatory receptor OX40 (CD134), was an agonistic, fully human IgG2 monoclonal antibody. Intravenous ivuxolimab was administered to patients every 2 weeks at six dose levels: 0.01, 0.1, 0.3, 1.5, 3 and 10 mg/kg. Of the roughly 50 dose-escalation patients, hepatocellular carcinoma was present in about 20, melanoma in approximately 15, renal cell carcinoma in 9 and head and neck cancer in 9. In the dose-escalation cohort, approximately 82% of patients were male, and the mean age was approximately 60 years, with a range of about 20 to 90. Prior anti-PD-1, anti-PD-L1 or anti-CTLA-4 therapy was permitted, and approximately 41% of dose-escalation patients had received checkpoint inhibitors. Three dose-escalation patients achieved partial responses, one with hepatocellular carcinoma and two with cutaneous melanoma. Peripheral TCRbeta sequencing aimed to test whether ivuxolimab altered TCR sequence diversity and caused clonal T-cell expansion. The monotherapy dose-escalation portion (N of about 57 patients) of the phase I ivuxolimab trial is reported in the paper. The paper's findings and limits, for the study overall: In partial responders in the 0.1-3.0 mg/kg groups, normalized peripheral clonal expansion was found to be among the lowest, especially among CD8+ T cells. Low levels of normalized T-cell clonal expansion were also seen in some nonresponding patients. On average, CD8+ T cells showed more expanded clones than CD4+ T cells after ivuxolimab. At doses of 0.1 to 3.0 mg/kg, clonal expansion of both CD4+ and CD8+ blood T cells was observed from baseline to week 6. Which antigens the clonally expanded peripheral T cells were specific for was not determined.

Points on this clone: Its antigen is currently not known. The sample holds no much larger clone one base away, and base qualities are not on file.

The trial excluded patients who had a history of autoimmune disease or were on systemic immunosuppression. In every dose cohort, peripheral blood was drawn for TCR sequencing at baseline, cycle 4 day 1, and cycle 7 day 1. The samples were taken from a phase I, first-in-human, multicenter, open-label dose-escalation trial of ivuxolimab. The trial enrolled adults with locally advanced or metastatic head and neck squamous cell, hepatocellular, melanoma or renal cell carcinoma. CD4+ and CD8+ T cells were sorted separately from peripheral blood before TCR sequencing. For sequencing of the TCRbeta CDR3 region, genomic DNA was extracted from the sorted cells. The immunoSEQ Assay was used for sequencing of TCRbeta CDR3 regions. Here the immuneACCESS table is served through TCRdb, limited to in-frame sequences with V and J called. Missing clones are a known gap in these copies; in checked studies unresolved V genes cover under half, and the rest lacks a known reason. Across this sample there are fewer than 35,000 clones, with approximately 90% seen only once. The top ten clones comprise approximately 22% of the sample.

The source material was CD4+ or CD8+ T cells sorted from blood, sampled in a trial of the OX40 agonist ivuxolimab. This TCR came from an adult with an advanced solid tumor such as melanoma, head and neck, liver or kidney cancer.

The nucleotide sequence is TGTGCCAGTAGATCCACAGGGACGAGAGGCAATCAGCCCCAGCATTTT. This encodes CASRSTGTRGNQPQHF. The chain links TRBV19 with TRBJ1-5, and TRBD1 may be the D gene, going by 6 matching bases. The CDR3 sequence holds 16 residues, the cysteine and phenylalanine included. Of the read, only the CDR3 DNA is kept; its 48 bases are in frame from base 1. Per the germline V gene (reference sequence), LNHDA is the CDR1 and SQIVND is the CDR2. The V and J ends are trimmed by 6 bases and 2 bases, leaving 17 bases between them.